Each of the 11 T cell receptor beta chains below was sequenced from the same sample in a study of blood T cell repertoires in COVID-19. Some clones are missing from TCRdb's copy, which holds only in-frame ones; the method was immunoSEQ multiplex PCR. The sample consists of tens of thousands of clones, approximately 89% of them appearing once. Sequenced: peripheral blood. The source is an elderly woman with acute or convalescent COVID-19.

The chain links TRBV6-1 to TRBJ1-2, with unresolved D. CDR1 and CDR2 (germline): MNHNS, SASEGT. Trimming took off 0 bases at V and 1 base at J, with 9 bases between the two ends. The CDR3 loop spans 15 amino acids. CDR3 amino acids: CASSEAHGGNYGYTF. In DNA form, the CDR3 reads TGTGCCAGCAGTGAAGCCCACGGAGGTAACTATGGCTACACCTTC.

The chain links TRBV7-9 to TRBJ2-2; maybe TRBD1 (5 bases). CDR3 size: 17 residues. Trimming cost V 4 bases and J 0 bases, with 15 bases left between them. The V gene's germline CDR1 is SEHNR and CDR2 FQNEAQ (reference sequence). CDR3 residues: CASSYPPRTPNTGELFF. The CDR3 DNA reads TGTGCCAGCAGCTACCCCCCAAGGACACCGAACACCGGGGAGCTGTTTTTT.

The rearrangement links TRBV27 to TRBJ1-6, with D possibly matching TRBD1 (6 bases). The CDR3 is 19 residues long. With 0 bases removed from V and 0 bases from J, the gap between germline ends came to 15 bases. Germline V gene lookup returns CDR1 MNHEY and CDR2 SMNVEV (reference sequence). CDR3 in amino acids: CASSLSKSRGSSYNSPLHF. CDR3 coding DNA: TGTGCCAGCAGTTTATCGAAGTCCAGGGGTAGCTCCTATAATTCACCCCTCCACTTT.

The J gene is TRBJ1-1, the V gene TRBV5-8; tentatively, D is TRBD1 (5 bases). The germline V gene encodes CDR1 SGHTS and CDR2 YDEGEE. CDR3 length: 12 residues. The V and J ends lost 4 bases and 3 bases respectively, with 7 bases between them. The CDR3 nucleotides read TGTGCCAGCAGCCCACAGGACACTGAAGCTTTCTTT. Its protein product is CASSPQDTEAFF.

This clone was seen a single time. This rearrangement joins TRBV18 to TRBJ2-3; 9 nucleotides agree with TRBD1. Germline CDR1 and CDR2: KGHSH and LQKENI. The CDR3 spans 16 residues. With 3 bases clipped from V and 3 bases from J, the junction kept 7 bases outside the gene matches. CDR3 region: CASSPLTGGFTDTQYF. CDR3 nucleotides: TGTGCCAGCTCACCTCTGACAGGGGGGTTTACAGATACGCAGTATTTT.

The chain carries TRBV7-9 and TRBJ2-1; 12 bases map to TRBD2. With V trimmed by 4 bases and J by 3 bases, 7 bases remained unmatched. The CDR3 is 17 amino acids. Germline CDR1 is SEHNR and CDR2 is FQNEAQ (reference sequence). The CDR3 loop reads CASSYRLTSGGYNEQFF. The CDR3 nucleotides are TGTGCCAGCAGCTACAGACTGACTAGCGGGGGCTACAATGAGCAGTTCTTC.

This chain joins TRBV6-5 and TRBJ1-5; 8 bases fit TRBD1. From germline, CDR1 is MNHEY and CDR2 SVGAGI. V was pared by 3 bases and J by 3 bases, with 4 bases of the junction left unmatched. The CDR3 contains 15 residues. The CDR3 sequence is CASSYQGQVNQPQHF. The CDR3 nucleotides are TGTGCCAGCAGTTATCAGGGACAGGTCAATCAGCCCCAGCATTTT.

The chain joins TRBV28 to TRBJ1-5, with 10 nucleotides matching TRBD1. CDR1 and CDR2 (germline): MDHEN, SYDVKM. Trimming removed 7 bases from V and 4 bases from J; junction bases left unmatched: 10. This CDR3 contains 16 residues. CDR3 DNA sequence: TGTGCCAGCAACCTTATTCGGACAGGGGGAAATCAGCCCCAGCATTTT. Protein: CASNLIRTGGNQPQHF.

CDR3 nucleotide sequence: TGTGCCAGCAGCTTCCCGGGACAATCGGCTTTCTTT. Translation: CASSFPGQSAFF. V usage is TRBV7-2 and J usage is TRBJ1-1, with a tentative D call TRBD1 (6 bases). Germline values: CDR1 SGHTA, CDR2 FQGNSA. CDR3 length equals 12 residues. V was pared by 3 bases and J by 11 bases, with 13 bases between.

This chain uses TRBV6-1 with TRBJ2-3, with TRBD2 as a possible D gene (6 bases). The germline CDR1 and CDR2 sequences are MNHNS and SASEGT. The CDR3 totals 15 residues. V gave up 0 bases and J gave up 3 bases, with 10 bases separating them. CDR3 coding DNA: TGTGCCAGCAGTGAAGCGGAGGGAAGAACAGATACGCAGTATTTT. This sequence encodes CASSEAEGRTDTQYF.

The V and J genes are TRBV5-4 and TRBJ1-1; D might be TRBD1 (5 bases). The CDR3 has 15 amino acids. V lost 1 base and J 0 bases, leaving 10 bases between the germline ends. Germline V lookup: CDR1 SGHNT, CDR2 YYREEE (reference sequence). The CDR3 DNA sequence: TGTGCCAGCAGCTTGACGGGGGGGGTGAACACTGAAGCTTTCTTT. It codes for CASSLTGGVNTEAFF.